This T cell receptor beta chain comes out of a study of regulatory T cells in long-lasting Graves disease. Only a few counts were recorded for this clonotype. The antigen is undetermined. Study-wide results and limits: Authors noted too few samples as a limitation. Favored usage of TRBV28, TRBJ1-2 and TRBJ2-5 was recorded in persistent disease. Whereas about a thousand public clonotypes were shared by new patients, persistent patients shared more, at some 2,900.

V was shortened by 6 bases and J by 5 bases, with 16 bases between the two germline ends. There are 15 residues in the CDR3. Germline lookup yields CDR1 MNHNS and CDR2 SASEGT. To make TCR beta libraries, researchers used iRepertoire HTBI primers and Arm-PCR of CDR3 regions. Using its own MiXCR run on the multiplex PCR reads, TCRdb lists one record per CDR3 protein. Of hundreds of thousands of distinct CDR3 sequences listed, around 30% are singletons. Described time point: persistent/refractory GD, antithyroid drugs over 5 years with positive TRAb. PBMCs were the source of the RNA used for TCR sequencing.

The source was peripheral blood mononuclear cells (PBMCs), collected when the disease was refractory, from a patient treated with antithyroid drugs. The clonotype originates from a female donor with Graves disease. J is TRBJ2-2 and V is TRBV6-1, with D perhaps being TRBD1 or TRBD2 (5 bases each). The CDR3 DNA reads as TGTGCCAGCAGACTCCGGGACCTGGGGACCGGGGAGCTGTTTTTT. This gives the protein CASRLRDLGTGELFF.